Listed below are T cell receptor beta chains from one sample, sequenced in a study of regulatory T cells in long-lasting Graves disease. MiXCR, applied by TCRdb to the multiplex PCR reads, yields one record per CDR3 protein. This sample has around 400,000 distinct CDR3 sequences, with approximately 15% found just once. The sample was also linked to a second study, of T cells in Graves' hyperthyroidism and ophthalmopathy.

Material: peripheral blood mononuclear cells (PBMCs), obtained at new diagnosis, from a patient treated with antithyroid drugs. Receptor source: a woman aged 40 to 50 with Graves disease. Both conserved end residues are part of each CDR3. D genes are given only for firm matches. Clone size is given for some rows only: seen once, a few or many times, or a class if the clone is expanded.

TRBV13	few	TRBD1	TRBJ1-3	TGTGCCAGCAGCTTAGGCAGGGGACAGGACTCTTCTGGAAACACCATATATTTT	CASSLGRGQDSSGNTIYF
TRBV20-1	many	.	TRBJ2-1	TGCAGTGCTAGGTCCGGGGATGTTGCGGGATCCTACAATGAGCAGTTCTTC	CSARSGDVAGSYNEQFF
TRBV7-2	many	.	TRBJ2-3	TGTGCCAGCAGCTCCCCGACGGGAATCACAGATACGCAGTATTTT	CASSSPTGITDTQYF
TRBV20-1	many	TRBD2	TRBJ2-7	TGCAGTGCTAGAGATCCGGGACTAGCGGGGACATACGAGCAGTACTTC	CSARDPGLAGTYEQYF
TRBV18	many	.	TRBJ2-3	TGTGCCAGCTCACCACTGCCCAACACAGATACGCAGTATTTT	CASSPLPNTDTQYF
TRBV13	many	TRBD2	TRBJ2-1	TGTGCCAGCAGCCCCAAAACTAGCGGGAGTCCCCATGAGCAGTTCTTC	CASSPKTSGSPHEQFF
TRBV13	many	.	TRBJ2-7	TGTGCCAGCAGCTTAGGTATAGTACCCTACGAGCAGTACTTC	CASSLGIVPYEQYF
TRBV5-1	many	.	TRBJ2-1	TGCGCCAGCAGCCCGGCGCGGGGAAATACAGGGGATGAGCAGTTCTTC	CASSPARGNTGDEQFF
TRBV12-3/TRBV12-4	many	TRBD1	TRBJ2-5	TGTGCCAGCAGTATCGGGACAGGGGGGGTGGAGACCCAGTACTTC	CASSIGTGGVETQYF
TRBV20-1	many	.	TRBJ1-2	TGCAGTGCTATGGGTGGTAACTATGGCTACACCTTC	CSAMGGNYGYTF
TRBV20-1	.	.	TRBJ2-7	TGCAGCCCAATCCGGGACAACTCCTACGAGCAGTACTTC	CSPIRDNSYEQYF
TRBV19	many	.	TRBJ1-1	TGTGCCAGTAGTATAGACAGGGACGGCACTGAAGCTTTCTTT	CASSIDRDGTEAFF
TRBV4-2	.	.	TRBJ1-2	TGTGCCAGCAGCCAAGTAGTTTCGGGGGCTGGCTACACCTTC	CASSQVVSGAGYTF
TRBV14	few	TRBD1	TRBJ1-1	TGTGCCAGCAGCCCCCGACAGGGAACGAACACTGAAGCTTTCTTT	CASSPRQGTNTEAFF
TRBV6-1	.	.	TRBJ2-7	TGTGCCAGCAGCCACAGGGTGAAGTACTTC	CASSHRVKYF
TRBV6-1	.	.	TRBJ2-2	TGTGCCAGCAGTGAATGGGGGGCCGCGGGATCCGGGGAGCTGTTTTTT	CASSEWGAAGSGELFF
TRBV3-1	many	.	TRBJ2-7	TGTGCCAGCAGACGGGGAGTACAAAACGAGCAGTACTTC	CASRRGVQNEQYF
TRBV6-5	many	.	TRBJ1-2	TGTGCCAGCAGTTACTCGAGGGAAGGCTACACCTTC	CASSYSREGYTF
TRBV19	many	.	TRBJ1-5	TGTGCCAGTAGTATAGTTTACAGATATAGCAATCAGCCCCAGCATTTT	CASSIVYRYSNQPQHF
TRBV20-1	many	TRBD1	TRBJ2-5	TGCAGTGCTAGAGATTGGGGACAGGGGGCGCGAGAGACCCAGTACTTC	CSARDWGQGARETQYF
TRBV12-3/TRBV12-4	many	.	TRBJ2-1	TGTGCCAGCAGTTTTGGGGGGGCTCACAATGAGCAGTTCTTC	CASSFGGAHNEQFF
TRBV7-3	many	TRBD2	TRBJ2-3	TGTGCCAGCAGCTTATCCCGCGGGACTAGCGGGAGAGGTGATACGCAGTATTTT	CASSLSRGTSGRGDTQYF
TRBV19	many	TRBD2	TRBJ2-1	TGTGCCAGTAGTATCCCTTTAGCGGGAGGGCGCCGCAATGAGCAGTTCTTC	CASSIPLAGGRRNEQFF
TRBV11-2	many	.	TRBJ1-1	TGTGCCAGCAGCTTAGTAGTCAGGGCGGCTTTCTTT	CASSLVVRAAFF
TRBV6-1	many	.	TRBJ1-1	TGTGCCAGCAGTGAAATCTCCGGAACGAACACTGAAGCTTTCTTT	CASSEISGTNTEAFF
TRBV12-3/TRBV12-4	many	.	TRBJ2-5	TGTGCCAGCAGTTCAGGCCACCCCCAAGAGACCCAGTACTTC	CASSSGHPQETQYF
TRBV6-2/TRBV6-3	few	.	TRBJ2-4	TGTGCCAGCAGTTACGAGTCGACAACTGTAGCCAAAAACATTCAGTACTTC	CASSYESTTVAKNIQYF
TRBV28	many	.	TRBJ2-7	TGTGCCAGCAGTTTCCGGACTGAGGGCTACGAGCAGTACTTC	CASSFRTEGYEQYF
TRBV20-1	few	.	TRBJ1-1	TGCAGTGCTAGGGCCCAGGGGAGTGGAGCTTTCTTT	CSARAQGSGAFF
TRBV7-2	many	.	TRBJ2-7	TGTGCCAGCAGCAGTAGCGCCCCCTGGACCTACGAGCAGTACTTC	CASSSSAPWTYEQYF
TRBV3-1	many	.	TRBJ1-6	TGTGCCAGCAGCGTTCAGGGGATGACACCCCTCCACTTT	CASSVQGMTPLHF
TRBV12-3/TRBV12-4	.	TRBD2	TRBJ2-2	TGTGCCGCCGCCGAGCGGGAGGGCCCGACCGGGGAGCTGTTTTTT	CAAAEREGPTGELFF
TRBV15	many	.	TRBJ2-5	TGTGCCACCAGCAGAGATCGTTTCGAGACCCAGTACTTC	CATSRDRFETQYF
TRBV27	many	.	TRBJ2-3	TGTGCCAGCAGTCCCCTTTTAAAAACAGAGACAGATACGCAGTATTTT	CASSPLLKTETDTQYF